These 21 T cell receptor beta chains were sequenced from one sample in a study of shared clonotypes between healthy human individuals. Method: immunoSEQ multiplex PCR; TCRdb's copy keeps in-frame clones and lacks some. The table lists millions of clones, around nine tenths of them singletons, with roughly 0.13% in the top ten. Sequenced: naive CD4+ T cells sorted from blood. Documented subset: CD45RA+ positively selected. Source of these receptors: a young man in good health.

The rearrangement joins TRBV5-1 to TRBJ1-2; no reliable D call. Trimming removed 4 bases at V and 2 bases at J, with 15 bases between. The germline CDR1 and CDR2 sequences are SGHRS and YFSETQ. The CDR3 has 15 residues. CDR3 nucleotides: TGCGCCAGCAGCCATGAACTGGGTTTGAACTATGGCTACACCTTC. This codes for CASSHELGLNYGYTF.

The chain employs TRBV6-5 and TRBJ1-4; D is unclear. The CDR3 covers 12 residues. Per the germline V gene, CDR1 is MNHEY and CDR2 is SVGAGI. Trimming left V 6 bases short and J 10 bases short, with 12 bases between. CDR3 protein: CASSQSWGKLFF. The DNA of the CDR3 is TGTGCCAGCAGCCAGTCCTGGGGAAAACTGTTTTTT.

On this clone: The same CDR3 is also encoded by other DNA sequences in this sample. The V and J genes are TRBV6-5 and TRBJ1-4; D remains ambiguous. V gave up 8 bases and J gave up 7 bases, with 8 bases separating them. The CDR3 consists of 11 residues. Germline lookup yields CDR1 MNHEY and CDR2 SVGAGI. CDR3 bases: TGTGCCAGCGGGAGGCGTGAAAAACTGTTTTTT. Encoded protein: CASGRREKLFF.

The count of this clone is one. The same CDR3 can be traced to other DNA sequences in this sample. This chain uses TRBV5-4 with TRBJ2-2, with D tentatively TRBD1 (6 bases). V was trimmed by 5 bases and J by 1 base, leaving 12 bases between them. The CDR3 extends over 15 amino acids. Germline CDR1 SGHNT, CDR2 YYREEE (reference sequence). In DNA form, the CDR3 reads TGTGCCAGCAGTCTCGACAGGTTGAACACCGGGGAGCTGTTTTTT. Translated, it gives CASSLDRLNTGELFF.

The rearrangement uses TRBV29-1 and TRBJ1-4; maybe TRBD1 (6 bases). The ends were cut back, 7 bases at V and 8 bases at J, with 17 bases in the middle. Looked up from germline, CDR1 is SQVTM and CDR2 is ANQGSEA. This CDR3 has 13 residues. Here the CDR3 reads CSAVQGLGEKLFF. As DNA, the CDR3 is TGCAGCGCCGTACAGGGCCTGGGGGAAAAACTGTTTTTT.

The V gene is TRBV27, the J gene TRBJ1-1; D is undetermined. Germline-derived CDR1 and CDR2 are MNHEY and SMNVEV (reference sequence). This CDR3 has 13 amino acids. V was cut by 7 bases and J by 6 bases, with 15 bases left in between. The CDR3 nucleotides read TGTGCCAGCACCAAGGGCCTGGGCGCTGAAGCTTTCTTT. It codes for CASTKGLGAEAFF.

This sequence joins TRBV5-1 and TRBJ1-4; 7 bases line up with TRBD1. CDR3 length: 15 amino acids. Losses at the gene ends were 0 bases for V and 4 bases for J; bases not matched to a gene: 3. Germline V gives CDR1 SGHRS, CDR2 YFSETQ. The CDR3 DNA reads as TGCGCCAGCAGCTTGGCGACAGGGTATAATGAAAAACTGTTTTTT. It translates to CASSLATGYNEKLFF.

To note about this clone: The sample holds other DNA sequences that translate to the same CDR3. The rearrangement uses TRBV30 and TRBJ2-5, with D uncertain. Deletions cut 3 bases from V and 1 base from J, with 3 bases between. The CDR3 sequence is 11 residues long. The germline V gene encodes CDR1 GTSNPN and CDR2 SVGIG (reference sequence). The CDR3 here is CAWSPQETQYF. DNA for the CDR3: TGTGCCTGGAGCCCCCAAGAGACCCAGTACTTC. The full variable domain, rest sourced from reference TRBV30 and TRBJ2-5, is SQTIHQWPATLVQPVGSPLSLECTVEGTSNPNLYWYRQAAGRGLQLLFYSVGIGQISSEVPQNLSASRPQDRQFILSSKKLLLSDSGFYLCAWSPQETQYFGPGTRLLVL.

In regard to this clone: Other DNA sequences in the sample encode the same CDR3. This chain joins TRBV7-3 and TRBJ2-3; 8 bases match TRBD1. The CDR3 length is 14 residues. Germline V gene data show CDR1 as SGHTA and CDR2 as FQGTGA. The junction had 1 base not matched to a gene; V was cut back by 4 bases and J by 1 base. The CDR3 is CASSSGQGTDTQYF. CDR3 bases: TGTGCCAGCAGCTCGGGACAGGGCACAGATACGCAGTATTTT.

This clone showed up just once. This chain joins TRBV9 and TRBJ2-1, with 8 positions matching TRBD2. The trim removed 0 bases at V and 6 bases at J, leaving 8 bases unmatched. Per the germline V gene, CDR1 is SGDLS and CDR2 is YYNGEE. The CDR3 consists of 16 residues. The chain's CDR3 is CASSVVPSGQCNEQFF. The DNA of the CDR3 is TGTGCCAGCAGCGTAGTTCCTAGCGGGCAATGCAATGAGCAGTTCTTC.

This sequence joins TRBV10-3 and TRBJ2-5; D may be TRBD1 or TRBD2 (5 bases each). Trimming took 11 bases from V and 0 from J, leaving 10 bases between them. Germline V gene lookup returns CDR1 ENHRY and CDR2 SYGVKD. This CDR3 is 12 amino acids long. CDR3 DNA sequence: TGTGCCGTCCGGGGCAACCAAGAGACCCAGTACTTC. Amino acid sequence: CAVRGNQETQYF.

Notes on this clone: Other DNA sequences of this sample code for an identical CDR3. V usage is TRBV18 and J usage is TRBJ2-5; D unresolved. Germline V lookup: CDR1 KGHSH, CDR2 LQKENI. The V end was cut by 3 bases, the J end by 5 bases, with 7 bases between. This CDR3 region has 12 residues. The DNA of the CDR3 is TGTGCCAGCTCACCGTCCGGGGAGACCCAGTACTTC. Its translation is CASSPSGETQYF.

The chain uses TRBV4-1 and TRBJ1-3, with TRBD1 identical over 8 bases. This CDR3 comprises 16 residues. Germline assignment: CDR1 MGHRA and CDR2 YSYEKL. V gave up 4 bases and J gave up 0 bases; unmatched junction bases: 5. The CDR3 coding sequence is TGCGCCAGCAGCCGTACAGGGGGATCCTCTGGAAACACCATATATTTT. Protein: CASSRTGGSSGNTIYF.

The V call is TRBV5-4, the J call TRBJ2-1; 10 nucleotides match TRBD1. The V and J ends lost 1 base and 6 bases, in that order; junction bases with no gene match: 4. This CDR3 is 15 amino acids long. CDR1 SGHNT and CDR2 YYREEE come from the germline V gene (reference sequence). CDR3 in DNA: TGTGCCAGCAGCTTGACGGGACAGGGGACCAATGAGCAGTTCTTC. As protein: CASSLTGQGTNEQFF.

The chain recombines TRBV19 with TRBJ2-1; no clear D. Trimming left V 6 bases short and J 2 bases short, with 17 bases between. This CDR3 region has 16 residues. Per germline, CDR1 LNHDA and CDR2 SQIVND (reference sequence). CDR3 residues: CASSMTSLSTYNEQFF. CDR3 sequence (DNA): TGTGCCAGTAGCATGACATCGTTAAGCACCTACAATGAGCAGTTCTTC.

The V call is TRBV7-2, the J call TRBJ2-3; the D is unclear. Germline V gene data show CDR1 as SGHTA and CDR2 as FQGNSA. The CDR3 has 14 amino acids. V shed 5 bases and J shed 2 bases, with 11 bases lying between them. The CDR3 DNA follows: TGTGCCAGCAGCCGGTGGGCAAACACAGATACGCAGTATTTT. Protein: CASSRWANTDTQYF.

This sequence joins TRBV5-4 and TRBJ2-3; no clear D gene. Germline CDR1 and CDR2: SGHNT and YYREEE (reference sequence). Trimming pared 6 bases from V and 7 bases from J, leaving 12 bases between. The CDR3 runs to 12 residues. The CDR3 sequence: CASTSLANTQYF. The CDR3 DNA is TGTGCCAGCACCTCCTTAGCAAATACGCAGTATTTT.

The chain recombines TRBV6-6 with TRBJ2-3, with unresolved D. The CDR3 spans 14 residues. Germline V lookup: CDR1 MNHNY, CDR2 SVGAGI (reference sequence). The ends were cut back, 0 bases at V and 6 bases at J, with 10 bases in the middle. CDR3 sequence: CASSYSLARDTQYF. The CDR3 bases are TGTGCCAGCAGTTACTCGCTCGCTCGGGATACGCAGTATTTT.

CDR3 amino acids: CASSSLGSPTDTQYF. In nucleotides, the CDR3 is TGCGCCAGCAGCAGCCTCGGGAGCCCCACAGATACGCAGTATTTT. The chain has TRBV5-1 and TRBJ2-3; perhaps TRBD2 as D (6 bases). Germline lookup yields CDR1 SGHRS and CDR2 YFSETQ. This CDR3 has 15 amino acids. V dropped 4 bases and J dropped 2 bases, with 14 bases sitting between them.

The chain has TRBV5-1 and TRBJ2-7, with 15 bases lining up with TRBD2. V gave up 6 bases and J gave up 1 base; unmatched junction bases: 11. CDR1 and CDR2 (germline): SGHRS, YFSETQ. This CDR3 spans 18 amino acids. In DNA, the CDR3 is TGCGCCAGCACCTGGGGTGGACTAGCGGGGGGGCGGTCCTACGAGCAGTACTTC. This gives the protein CASTWGGLAGGRSYEQYF.

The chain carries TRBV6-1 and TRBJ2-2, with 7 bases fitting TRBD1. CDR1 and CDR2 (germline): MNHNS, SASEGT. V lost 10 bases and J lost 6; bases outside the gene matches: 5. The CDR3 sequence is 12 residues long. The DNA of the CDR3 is TGTGCCACTACGACAGGGCCCGGGGAGCTGTTTTTT. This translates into CATTTGPGELFF.